Listed here are 10 T cell receptor beta chains from one sample, sequenced in a study of cytomegalovirus exposure and HLA in healthy donors. The study ran its PCR with 60 Vbeta and 13 Jbeta primers. Some clones are missing from TCRdb's copy, which holds only in-frame ones; the method was immunoSEQ multiplex PCR. The sample lists 45,000 to 55,000 clones; around 80% were seen once. Sequenced input: PBMCs. These receptors all come from a man aged 30 to 39 in good health and CMV-seropositive.

V is TRBV2 and J is TRBJ2-5; D gene uncertain. V gave up 7 bases and J gave up 1 base, with 13 bases separating them. CDR3 length: 14 amino acids. Germline V gene lookup returns CDR1 SNHLY and CDR2 FYNNEI. CDR3 loop: CASILQVIQETQYF. The CDR3 DNA reads as TGTGCCAGCATCCTCCAGGTTATCCAAGAGACCCAGTACTTC.

This clone was recorded once. V and J are TRBV5-1 and TRBJ2-1, with D possibly matching TRBD1 (5 bases). V shed 0 bases and J shed 6 bases, with 13 bases lying between them. The CDR3 is 15 amino acids. The germline gives CDR1 SGHRS, CDR2 YFSETQ. CDR3 amino acids: CASSLGARVGNEQFF. The CDR3 DNA is TGCGCCAGCAGCTTGGGGGCCAGGGTCGGCAATGAGCAGTTCTTC.

The chain uses TRBV4-1 and TRBJ1-2, with D perhaps matching TRBD1 (6 bases). The V and J ends lost 1 base and 6 bases respectively, with 15 bases between them. The CDR3 extends over 15 amino acids. Germline lookup yields CDR1 MGHRA and CDR2 YSYEKL. The CDR3 DNA sequence: TGCGCCAGCAGCCAAGGATGGGGACCAGGGGATGGCTACACCTTC. This encodes CASSQGWGPGDGYTF.

This clone was seen just once. The rearrangement joins TRBV29-1 to TRBJ1-5, with a possible D match to TRBD1 (6 bases). Trimming removed 1 base at V and 12 bases at J, with 16 bases between. Germline-derived CDR1 and CDR2 are SQVTM and ANQGSEA. The CDR3 is 13 residues long. CDR3 region: CSVEGGGEEGQHF. For the CDR3, the DNA is TGCAGCGTTGAAGGGGGGGGCGAGGAAGGCCAGCATTTT.

The chain has TRBV7-7 and TRBJ2-2; D possibly corresponds to TRBD2 (5 bases). Germline assignment: CDR1 SSHAT and CDR2 FNYEAQ (reference sequence). V was shortened by 6 bases and J by 1 base, with 9 bases between the two germline ends. There are 14 residues in the CDR3. CDR3 loop: CASRHEGNTGELFF. As DNA, the CDR3 is TGTGCCAGCAGGCATGAGGGGAACACCGGGGAGCTGTTTTTT.

CDR3 sequence: CASSLGQGIDTQYF. The CDR3 coding sequence is TGTGCCAGCAGCTTAGGTCAGGGAATAGATACGCAGTATTTT. This sequence joins TRBV7-9 and TRBJ2-3; D may be TRBD1 (5 bases). This CDR3 region has 14 residues. V lost 1 base to trimming and J lost 5 bases, with 10 bases between them. Germline values: CDR1 SEHNR, CDR2 FQNEAQ (reference sequence).

CDR3 bases: TGTGCCAGCAGTGCCGGGACTAGCGGGGGGGACAATGAGCAGTTCTTC. The encoded protein is CASSAGTSGGDNEQFF. The V call is TRBV6-4, the J call TRBJ2-1; 16 nucleotides line up with TRBD2. The V gene end was trimmed by 4 bases and the J gene end by 5 bases; junction bases not matched to a gene: 2. CDR3 length: 16 residues. Germline V gene data show CDR1 as MRHNA and CDR2 as SNTAGT.

V usage is TRBV4-1 and J usage is TRBJ1-2; no clear D. Per the germline V gene, CDR1 is MGHRA and CDR2 is YSYEKL. V dropped 6 bases and J dropped 1 base, with 15 bases sitting between them. This CDR3 comprises 15 residues. The CDR3 region is CASSGPSEFNYGYTF. The CDR3 DNA reads as TGCGCCAGCAGTGGCCCATCGGAGTTTAACTATGGCTACACCTTC.

This clone was seen just once. The chain has TRBV7-8 and TRBJ2-7; 9 bases are a match to TRBD1. Per germline, CDR1 SGHVS and CDR2 FQNEAQ. V was pared by 3 bases and J by 9 bases, with 12 bases of the junction left unmatched. CDR3 size: 15 residues. As DNA, the CDR3 is TGTGCCAGCAGCTTTTCCGGGACAGGGTTAATTGGGCAGTACTTC. It codes for CASSFSGTGLIGQYF.

The chain links TRBV2 to TRBJ1-1; 8 nucleotides agree with TRBD1. The CDR3 is 14 residues long. J was trimmed by 5 bases and V by 8 bases; bases with no gene match: 10. From germline, CDR1 is SNHLY and CDR2 FYNNEI. The CDR3 DNA is TGTGCCAGCGGCCTACAGGGGGGAAGTACTGAAGCTTTCTTT. Translated: CASGLQGGSTEAFF.